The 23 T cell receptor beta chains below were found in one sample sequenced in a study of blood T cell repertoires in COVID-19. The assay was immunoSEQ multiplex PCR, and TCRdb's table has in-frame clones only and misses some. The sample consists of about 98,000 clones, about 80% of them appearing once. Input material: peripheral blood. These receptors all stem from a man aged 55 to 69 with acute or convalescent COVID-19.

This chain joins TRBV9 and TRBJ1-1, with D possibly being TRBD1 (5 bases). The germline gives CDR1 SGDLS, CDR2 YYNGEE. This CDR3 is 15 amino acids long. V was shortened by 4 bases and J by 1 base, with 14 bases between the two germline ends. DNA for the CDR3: TGTGCCAGCAGCCTCCTCGACGGGGGGAACACTGAAGCTTTCTTT. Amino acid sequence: CASSLLDGGNTEAFF.

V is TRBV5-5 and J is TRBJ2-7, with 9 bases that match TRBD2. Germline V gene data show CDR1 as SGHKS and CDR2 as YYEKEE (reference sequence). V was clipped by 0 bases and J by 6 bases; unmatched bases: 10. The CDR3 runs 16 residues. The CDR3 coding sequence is TGTGCCAGCAGCTTGGCCAGCGGGCGGGAGGGTGGCGAGCAGTACGTC. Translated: CASSLASGREGGEQYV.

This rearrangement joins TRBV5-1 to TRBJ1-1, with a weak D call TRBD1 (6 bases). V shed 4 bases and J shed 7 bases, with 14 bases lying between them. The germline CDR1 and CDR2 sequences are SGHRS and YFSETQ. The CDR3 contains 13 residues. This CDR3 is CASSPGTIFEAFF. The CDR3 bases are TGCGCCAGCAGCCCCGGGACAATTTTTGAAGCTTTCTTT.

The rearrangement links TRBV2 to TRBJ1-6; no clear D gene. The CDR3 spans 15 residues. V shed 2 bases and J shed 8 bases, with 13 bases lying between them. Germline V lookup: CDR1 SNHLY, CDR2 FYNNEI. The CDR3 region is CASSERRGGDSPLHF. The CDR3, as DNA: TGTGCCAGCAGTGAACGTCGGGGAGGCGATTCACCCCTCCACTTT.

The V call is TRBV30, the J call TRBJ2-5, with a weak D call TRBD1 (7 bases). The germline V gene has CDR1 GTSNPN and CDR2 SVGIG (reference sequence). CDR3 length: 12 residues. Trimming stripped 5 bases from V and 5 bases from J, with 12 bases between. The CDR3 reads CAWAGGGETQYF. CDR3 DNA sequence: TGTGCCTGGGCAGGGGGAGGTGAGACCCAGTACTTC.

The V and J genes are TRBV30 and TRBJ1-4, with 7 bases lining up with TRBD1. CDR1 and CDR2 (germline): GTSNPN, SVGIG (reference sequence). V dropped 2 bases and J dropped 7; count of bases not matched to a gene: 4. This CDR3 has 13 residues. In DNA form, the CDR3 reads TGTGCCTGGAGTCCGACAGGGATTGAAAAACTGTTTTTT. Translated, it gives CAWSPTGIEKLFF.

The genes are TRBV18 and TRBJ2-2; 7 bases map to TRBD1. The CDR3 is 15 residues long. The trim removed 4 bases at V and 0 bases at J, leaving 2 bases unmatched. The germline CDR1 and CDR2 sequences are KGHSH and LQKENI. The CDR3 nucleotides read TGTGCCAGCTCACTGGACAGGACGAACACCGGGGAGCTGTTTTTT. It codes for CASSLDRTNTGELFF.

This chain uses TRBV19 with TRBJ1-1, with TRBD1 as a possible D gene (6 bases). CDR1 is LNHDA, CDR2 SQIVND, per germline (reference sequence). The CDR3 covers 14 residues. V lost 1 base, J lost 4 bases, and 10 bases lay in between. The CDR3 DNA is TGTGCCAGTAGTATAGGTAGGGGGTTCACTGAAGCTTTCTTT. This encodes CASSIGRGFTEAFF.

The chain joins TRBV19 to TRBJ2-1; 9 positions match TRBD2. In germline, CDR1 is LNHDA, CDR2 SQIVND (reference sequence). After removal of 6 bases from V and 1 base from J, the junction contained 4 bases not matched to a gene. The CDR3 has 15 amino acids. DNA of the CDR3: TGTGCCAGTAGACGGACTAGCGCTTCCTACAATGAGCAGTTCTTC. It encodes CASRRTSASYNEQFF.

The CDR3 sequence is CASSQDRQGGTRANEQFF. The CDR3 DNA follows: TGTGCCAGCAGCCAAGATAGGCAAGGCGGGACCAGGGCAAATGAGCAGTTCTTC. The rearrangement links TRBV14 to TRBJ2-1; tentative D call: TRBD2 (6 bases). The CDR3 loop spans 18 amino acids. The germline gives CDR1 SGHDN, CDR2 FVKESK. V gave up 0 bases and J gave up 7 bases, with 22 bases separating them.

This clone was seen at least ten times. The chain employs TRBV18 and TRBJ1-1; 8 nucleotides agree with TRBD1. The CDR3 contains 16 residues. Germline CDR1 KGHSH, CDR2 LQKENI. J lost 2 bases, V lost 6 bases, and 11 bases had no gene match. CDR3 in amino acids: CASSMMTGATNTEAFF. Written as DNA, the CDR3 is TGTGCCAGCTCGATGATGACAGGGGCGACTAACACTGAAGCTTTCTTT.

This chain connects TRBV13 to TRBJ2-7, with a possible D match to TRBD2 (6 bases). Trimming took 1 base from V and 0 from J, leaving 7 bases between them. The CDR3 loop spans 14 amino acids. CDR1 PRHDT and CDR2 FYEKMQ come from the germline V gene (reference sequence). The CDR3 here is CASSLAGSSYEQYV. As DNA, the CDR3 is TGTGCCAGCAGCTTAGCCGGGAGCTCCTACGAGCAGTACGTC.

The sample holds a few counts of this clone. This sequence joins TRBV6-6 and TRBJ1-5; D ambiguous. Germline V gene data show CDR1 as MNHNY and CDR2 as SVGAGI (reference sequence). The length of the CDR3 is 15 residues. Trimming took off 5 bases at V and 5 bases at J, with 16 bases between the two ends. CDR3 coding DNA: TGTGCCAGCAGTCCTACAGAGGGCAGTTATCAGCCCCAGCATTTT. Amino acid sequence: CASSPTEGSYQPQHF.

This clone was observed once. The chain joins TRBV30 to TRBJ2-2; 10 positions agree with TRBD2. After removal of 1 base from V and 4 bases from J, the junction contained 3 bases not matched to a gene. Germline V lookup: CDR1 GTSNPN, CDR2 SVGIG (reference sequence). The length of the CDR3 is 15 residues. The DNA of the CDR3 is TGTGCCTGGAGTGGGACTAGCGGATCCACCGGGGAGCTGTTTTTT. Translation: CAWSGTSGSTGELFF.

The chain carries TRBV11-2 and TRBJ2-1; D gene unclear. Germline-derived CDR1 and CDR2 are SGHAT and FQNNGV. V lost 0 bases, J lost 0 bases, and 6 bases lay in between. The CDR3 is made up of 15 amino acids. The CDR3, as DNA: TGTGCCAGCAGCTTAGACGTCAGCTCCTACAATGAGCAGTTCTTC. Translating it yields CASSLDVSSYNEQFF. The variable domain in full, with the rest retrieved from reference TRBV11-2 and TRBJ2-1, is EAGVAQSPRYKIIEKRQSVAFWCNPISGHATLYWYQQILGQGPKLLIQFQNNGVVDDSQLPKDRFSAERLKGVDSTLKIQPAKLEDSAVYLCASSLDVSSYNEQFFGPGTRLTVL.

CDR3 nucleotide sequence: TGTGCCAGTAGTATCGCGGGAGAGACCCAGTACTTC. Translated, it gives CASSIAGETQYF. The chain uses TRBV19 and TRBJ2-5; D possibly corresponds to TRBD2 (5 bases). This CDR3 contains 12 residues. Trimming left V 3 bases short and J 4 bases short, with 6 bases between. Germline loops: CDR1 LNHDA, CDR2 SQIVND (reference sequence).

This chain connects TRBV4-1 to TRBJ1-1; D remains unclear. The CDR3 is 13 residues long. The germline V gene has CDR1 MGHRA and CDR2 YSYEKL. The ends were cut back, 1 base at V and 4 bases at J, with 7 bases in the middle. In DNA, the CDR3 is TGCGCCAGCAGCCAAGCTGGCAGCACTGAAGCTTTCTTT. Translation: CASSQAGSTEAFF.

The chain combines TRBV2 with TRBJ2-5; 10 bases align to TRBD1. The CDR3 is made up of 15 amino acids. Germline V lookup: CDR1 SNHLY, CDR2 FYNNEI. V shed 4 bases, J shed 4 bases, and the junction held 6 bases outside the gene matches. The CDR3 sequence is CASSGGTGAGETQYF. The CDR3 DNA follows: TGTGCCAGCAGTGGGGGGACAGGGGCTGGAGAGACCCAGTACTTC.

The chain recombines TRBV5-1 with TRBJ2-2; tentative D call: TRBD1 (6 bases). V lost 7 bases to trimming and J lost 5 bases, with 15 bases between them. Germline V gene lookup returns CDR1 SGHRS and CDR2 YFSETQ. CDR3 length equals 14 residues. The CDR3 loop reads CASEAGDLTGELFF. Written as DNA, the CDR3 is TGCGCCAGCGAGGCAGGGGACCTAACCGGGGAGCTGTTTTTT. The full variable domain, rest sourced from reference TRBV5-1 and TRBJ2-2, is KAGVTQTPRYLIKTRGQQVTLSCSPISGHRSVSWYQQTPGQGLQFLFEYFSETQRNKGNFPGRFSGRQFSNSRSEMNVSTLELGDSALYLCASEAGDLTGELFFGEGSRLTVL.

The CDR3 sequence: CASSPFRNTIYF. The CDR3 region has the DNA TGTGCCAGTAGCCCCTTTCGAAACACCATATATTTT. This chain connects TRBV19 to TRBJ1-3; D is undetermined. The germline V and J ends were trimmed by 6 bases and 5 bases, with 8 bases remaining between them. The CDR3 has 12 residues. CDR1 and CDR2 (germline): LNHDA, SQIVND (reference sequence).

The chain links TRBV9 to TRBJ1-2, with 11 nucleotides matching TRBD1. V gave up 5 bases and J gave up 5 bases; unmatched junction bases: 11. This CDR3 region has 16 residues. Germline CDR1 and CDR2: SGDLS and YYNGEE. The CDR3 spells CASSPGTGGVLYGYTF. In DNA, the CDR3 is TGTGCCAGCAGTCCCGGGACAGGGGGTGTACTTTATGGCTACACCTTC.

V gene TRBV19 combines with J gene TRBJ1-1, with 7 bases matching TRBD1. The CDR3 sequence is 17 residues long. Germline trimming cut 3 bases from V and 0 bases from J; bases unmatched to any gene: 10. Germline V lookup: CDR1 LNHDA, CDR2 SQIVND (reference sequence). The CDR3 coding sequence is TGTGCCAGTAGTATCCCCCGACAGGGCGGGATGAACACTGAAGCTTTCTTT. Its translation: CASSIPRQGGMNTEAFF.

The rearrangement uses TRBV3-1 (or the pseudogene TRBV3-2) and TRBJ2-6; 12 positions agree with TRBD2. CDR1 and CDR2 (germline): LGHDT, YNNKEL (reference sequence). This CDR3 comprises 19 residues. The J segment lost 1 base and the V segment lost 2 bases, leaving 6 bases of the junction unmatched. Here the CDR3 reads CASSQLLLAGGSGANVLTF. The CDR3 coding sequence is TGTGCCAGCAGCCAACTGCTTCTAGCGGGAGGGTCTGGGGCCAACGTCCTGACTTTC.